This record looks at one TCR beta chain sequence and its context. Germline lookup yields CDR1 MNHNY and CDR2 SVGAGI (reference sequence). The junction had 7 bases not matched to a gene; V was cut back by 2 bases and J by 3 bases. The CDR3 extends over 15 amino acids. The record originates from a study of T cell responses to AZD1222 COVID-19 vaccine. TCRdb's copy holds only in-frame clones and misses some; the assay was immunoSEQ multiplex PCR. The table shows approximately 80,000 clones, with 80% to 90% occurring only once. The receptor comes from an adult in good health. The chain carries TRBV6-6 and TRBJ2-7, with 7 bases that match TRBD1. The sample in question was peripheral blood, obtained on day 0 of AZD1222 vaccination. The chain's CDR3 is CASSYPPGQNYEQYF. CDR3 coding DNA: TGTGCCAGCAGTTACCCCCCGGGACAGAACTACGAGCAGTACTTC.